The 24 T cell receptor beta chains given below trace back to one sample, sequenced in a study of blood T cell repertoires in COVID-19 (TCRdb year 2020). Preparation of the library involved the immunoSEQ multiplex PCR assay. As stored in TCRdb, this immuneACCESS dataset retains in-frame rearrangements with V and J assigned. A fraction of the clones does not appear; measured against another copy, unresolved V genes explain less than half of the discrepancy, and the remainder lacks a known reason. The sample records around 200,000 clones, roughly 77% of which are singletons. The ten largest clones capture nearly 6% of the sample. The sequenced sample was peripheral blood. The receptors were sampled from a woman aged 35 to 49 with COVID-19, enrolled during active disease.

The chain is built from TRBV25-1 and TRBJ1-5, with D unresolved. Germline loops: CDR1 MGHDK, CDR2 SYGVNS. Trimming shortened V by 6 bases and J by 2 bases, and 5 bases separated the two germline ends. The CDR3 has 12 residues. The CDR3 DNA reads TGTGCCAGCAGGGGCGGCAATCAGCCCCAGCATTTT. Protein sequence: CASRGGNQPQHF.

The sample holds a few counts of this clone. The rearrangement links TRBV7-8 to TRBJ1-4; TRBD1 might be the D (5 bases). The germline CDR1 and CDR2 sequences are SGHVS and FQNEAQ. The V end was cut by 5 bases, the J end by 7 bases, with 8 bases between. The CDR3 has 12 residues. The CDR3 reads CASSRQGEKLFF. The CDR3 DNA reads TGTGCCAGCAGCCGTCAGGGTGAAAAACTGTTTTTT.

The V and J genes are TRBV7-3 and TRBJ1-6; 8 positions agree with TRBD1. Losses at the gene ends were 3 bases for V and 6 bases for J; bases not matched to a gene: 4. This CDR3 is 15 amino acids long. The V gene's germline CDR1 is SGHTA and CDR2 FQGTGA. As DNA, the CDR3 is TGTGCCAGCAGCTTGGACAGGGTCGGTAATTCACCCCTCCACTTT. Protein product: CASSLDRVGNSPLHF.

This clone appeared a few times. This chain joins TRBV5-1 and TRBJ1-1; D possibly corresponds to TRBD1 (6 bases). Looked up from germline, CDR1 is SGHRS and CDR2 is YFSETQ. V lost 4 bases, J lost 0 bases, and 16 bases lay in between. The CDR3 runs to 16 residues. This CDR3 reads CASSLEGGLMNTEAFF. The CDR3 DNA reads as TGCGCCAGCAGCCTGGAAGGGGGTCTCATGAACACTGAAGCTTTCTTT.

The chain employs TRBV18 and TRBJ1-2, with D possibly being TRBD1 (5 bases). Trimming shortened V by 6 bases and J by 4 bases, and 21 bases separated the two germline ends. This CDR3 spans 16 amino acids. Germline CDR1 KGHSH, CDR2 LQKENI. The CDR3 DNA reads TGTGCCAGCTCCCCCACCCAGGGAGGGAGGACCTATGGCTACACCTTC. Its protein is CASSPTQGGRTYGYTF.

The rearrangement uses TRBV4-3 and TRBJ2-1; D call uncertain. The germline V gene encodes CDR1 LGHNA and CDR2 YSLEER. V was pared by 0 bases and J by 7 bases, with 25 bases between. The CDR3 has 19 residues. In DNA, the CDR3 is TGCGCCAGCAGCCAAGATCTTTTTCCGGGTCGAGTGGTTGGGAATGAGCAGTTCTTC. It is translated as CASSQDLFPGRVVGNEQFF.

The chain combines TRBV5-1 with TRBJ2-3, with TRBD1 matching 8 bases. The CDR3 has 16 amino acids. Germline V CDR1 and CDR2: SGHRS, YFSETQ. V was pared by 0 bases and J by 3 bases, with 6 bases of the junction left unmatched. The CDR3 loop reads CASSLGVTGATDTQYF. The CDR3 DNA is TGCGCCAGCAGCTTGGGGGTGACAGGGGCGACAGATACGCAGTATTTT.

In DNA form, the CDR3 reads TGTGCCATCAGTGAGTCAATGGGACAGGCAAACACCGGGGAGCTGTTTTTT. Amino acid sequence: CAISESMGQANTGELFF. The chain couples TRBV10-3 to TRBJ2-2; 8 positions match TRBD1. This CDR3 is 17 amino acids long. The germline V gene has CDR1 ENHRY and CDR2 SYGVKD. J lost 2 bases, V lost 0 bases, and 5 bases had no gene match.

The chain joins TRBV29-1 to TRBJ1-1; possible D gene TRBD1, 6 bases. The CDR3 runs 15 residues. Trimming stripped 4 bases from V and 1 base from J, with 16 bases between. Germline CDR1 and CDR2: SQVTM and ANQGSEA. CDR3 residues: CSVAQGNWGNTEAFF. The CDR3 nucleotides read TGCAGCGTTGCTCAGGGGAATTGGGGGAACACTGAAGCTTTCTTT.

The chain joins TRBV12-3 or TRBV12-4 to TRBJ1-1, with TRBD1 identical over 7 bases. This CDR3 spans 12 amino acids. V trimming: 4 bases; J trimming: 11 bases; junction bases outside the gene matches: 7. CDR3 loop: CASSSEGARAFF. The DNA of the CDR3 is TGTGCCAGCAGTTCAGAGGGGGCGAGGGCTTTCTTT.

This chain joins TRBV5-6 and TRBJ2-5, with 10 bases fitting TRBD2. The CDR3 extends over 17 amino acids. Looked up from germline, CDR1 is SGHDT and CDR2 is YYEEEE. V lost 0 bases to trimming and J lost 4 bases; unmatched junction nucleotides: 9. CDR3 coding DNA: TGTGCCAGCAGCTTGGTAGTCGGACTAGCGGTCTCAGAGACCCAGTACTTC. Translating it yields CASSLVVGLAVSETQYF. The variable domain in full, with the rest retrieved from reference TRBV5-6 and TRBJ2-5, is DAGVTQSPTHLIKTRGQQVTLRCSPKSGHDTVSWYQQALGQGPQFIFQYYEEEERQRGNFPDRFSGHQFPNYSSELNVNALLLGDSALYLCASSLVVGLAVSETQYFGPGTRLLVL.

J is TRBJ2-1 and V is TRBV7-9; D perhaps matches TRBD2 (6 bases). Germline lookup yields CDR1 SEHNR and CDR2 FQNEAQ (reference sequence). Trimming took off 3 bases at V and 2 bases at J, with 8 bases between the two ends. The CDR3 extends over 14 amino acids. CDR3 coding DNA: TGTGCCAGCAGCTTGGGGGGACCCTACAATGAGCAGTTCTTC. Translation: CASSLGGPYNEQFF.

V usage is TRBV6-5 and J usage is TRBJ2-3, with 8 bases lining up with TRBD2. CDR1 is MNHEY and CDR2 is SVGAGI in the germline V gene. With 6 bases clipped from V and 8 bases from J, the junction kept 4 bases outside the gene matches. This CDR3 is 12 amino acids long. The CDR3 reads CASSSSGSTQYF. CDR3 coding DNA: TGTGCCAGCAGCTCGAGCGGGAGTACGCAGTATTTT.

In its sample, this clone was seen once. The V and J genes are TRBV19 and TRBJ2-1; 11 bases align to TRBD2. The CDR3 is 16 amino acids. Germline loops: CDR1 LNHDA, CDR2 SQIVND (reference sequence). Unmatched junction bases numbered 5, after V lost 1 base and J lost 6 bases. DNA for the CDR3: TGTGCCAGTAGTATAGGCGGGACTAGCGGAGTCAATGAGCAGTTCTTC. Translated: CASSIGGTSGVNEQFF. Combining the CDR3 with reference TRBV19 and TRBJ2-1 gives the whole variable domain DGGITQSPKYLFRKEGQNVTLSCEQNLNHDAMYWYRQDPGQGLRLIYYSQIVNDFQKGDIAEGYSVSREKKESFPLTVTSAQKNPTAFYLCASSIGGTSGVNEQFFGPGTRLTVL.

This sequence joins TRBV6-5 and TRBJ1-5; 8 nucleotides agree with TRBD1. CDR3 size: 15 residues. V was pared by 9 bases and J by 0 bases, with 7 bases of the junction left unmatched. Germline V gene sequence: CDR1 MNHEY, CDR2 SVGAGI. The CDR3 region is CASMTGVYSNQPQHF. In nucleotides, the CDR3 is TGTGCCAGTATGACAGGGGTTTATAGCAATCAGCCCCAGCATTTT.

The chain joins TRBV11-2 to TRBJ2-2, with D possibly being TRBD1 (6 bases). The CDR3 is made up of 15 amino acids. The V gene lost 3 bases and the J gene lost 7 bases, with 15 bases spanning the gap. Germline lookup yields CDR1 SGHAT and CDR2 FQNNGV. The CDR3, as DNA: TGTGCCAGCAGCTTCACAGGGCCGTGGGACGGGGAGCTGTTTTTT. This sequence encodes CASSFTGPWDGELFF.

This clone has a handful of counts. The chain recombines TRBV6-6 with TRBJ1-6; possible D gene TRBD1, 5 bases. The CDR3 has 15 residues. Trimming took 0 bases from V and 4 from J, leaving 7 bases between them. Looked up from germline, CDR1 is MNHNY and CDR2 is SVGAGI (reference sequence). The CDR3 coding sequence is TGTGCCAGCAGTTACTCGACAGAATATAATTCACCCCTCCACTTT. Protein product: CASSYSTEYNSPLHF.

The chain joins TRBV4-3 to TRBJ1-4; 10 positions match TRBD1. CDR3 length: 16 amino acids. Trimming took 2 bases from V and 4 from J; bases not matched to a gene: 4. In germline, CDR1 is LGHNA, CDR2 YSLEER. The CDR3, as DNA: TGCGCCAGCAGCCAAAGACAGGGGGCGAATAATGAAAAACTGTTTTTT. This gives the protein CASSQRQGANNEKLFF.

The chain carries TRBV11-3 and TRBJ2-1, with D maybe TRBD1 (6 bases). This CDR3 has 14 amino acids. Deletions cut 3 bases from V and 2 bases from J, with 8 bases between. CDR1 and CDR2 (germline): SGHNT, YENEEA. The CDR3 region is CASSLGAPYNEQFF. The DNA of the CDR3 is TGTGCCAGCAGCTTGGGGGCCCCCTACAATGAGCAGTTCTTC.

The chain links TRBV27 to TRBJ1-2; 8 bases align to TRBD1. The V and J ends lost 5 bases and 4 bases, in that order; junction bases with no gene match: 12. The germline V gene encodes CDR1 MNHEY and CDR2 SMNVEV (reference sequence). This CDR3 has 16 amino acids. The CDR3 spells CASSTEQGAQVYGYTF. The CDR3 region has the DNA TGTGCCAGCAGTACAGAGCAGGGGGCTCAAGTCTATGGCTACACCTTC.

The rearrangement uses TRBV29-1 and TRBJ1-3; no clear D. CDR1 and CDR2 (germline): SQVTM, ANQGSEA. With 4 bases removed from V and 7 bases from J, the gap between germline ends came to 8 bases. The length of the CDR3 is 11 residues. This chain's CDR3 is CSVAQRNTIYF. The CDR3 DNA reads TGCAGCGTTGCGCAGCGGAACACCATATATTTT.

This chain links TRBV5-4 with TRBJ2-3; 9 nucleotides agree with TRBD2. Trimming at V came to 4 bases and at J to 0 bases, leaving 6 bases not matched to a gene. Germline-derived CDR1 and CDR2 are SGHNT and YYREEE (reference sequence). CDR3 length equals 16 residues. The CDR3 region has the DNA TGTGCCAGCAGCCAGGGACTAGCTCATAGCACAGATACGCAGTATTTT. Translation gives CASSQGLAHSTDTQYF.

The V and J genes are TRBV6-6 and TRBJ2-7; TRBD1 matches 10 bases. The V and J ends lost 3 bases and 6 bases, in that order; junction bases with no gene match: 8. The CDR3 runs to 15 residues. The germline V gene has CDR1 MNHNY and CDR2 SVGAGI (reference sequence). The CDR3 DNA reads TGTGCCAGCAGTTATAAGGGACAGGGGTTTCGCGAGCAGTACTTC. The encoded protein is CASSYKGQGFREQYF.

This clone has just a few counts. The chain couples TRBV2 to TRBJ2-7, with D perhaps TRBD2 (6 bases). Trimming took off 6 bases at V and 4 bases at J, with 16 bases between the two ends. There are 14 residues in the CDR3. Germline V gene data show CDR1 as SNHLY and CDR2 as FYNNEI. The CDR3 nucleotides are TGTGCCAGCAGCGAGCCCTCCGGAGGGTACGAGCAGTACTTC. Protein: CASSEPSGGYEQYF.